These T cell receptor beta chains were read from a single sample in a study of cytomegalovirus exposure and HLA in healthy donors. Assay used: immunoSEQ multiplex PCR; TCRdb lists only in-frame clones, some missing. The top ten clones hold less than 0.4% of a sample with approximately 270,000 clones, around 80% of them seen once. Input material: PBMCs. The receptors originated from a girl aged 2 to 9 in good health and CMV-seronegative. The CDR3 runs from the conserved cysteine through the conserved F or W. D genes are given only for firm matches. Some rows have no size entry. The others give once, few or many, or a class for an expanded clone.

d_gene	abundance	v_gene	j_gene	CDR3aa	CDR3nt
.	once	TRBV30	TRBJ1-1	CAWSVLTGTEAFF	TGTGCCTGGAGTGTACTCACGGGCACTGAAGCTTTCTTT
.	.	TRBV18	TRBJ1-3	CASSPPRGRVFGNTIYF	TGTGCCAGCTCACCACCGCGTGGCAGGGTTTTTGGAAACACCATATATTTT
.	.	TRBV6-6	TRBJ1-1	CASRGGGTEAFF	TGTGCCAGCAGGGGGGGAGGCACTGAAGCTTTCTTT
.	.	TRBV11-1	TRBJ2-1	CASSLGAGSYNEQFF	TGTGCCAGCAGCTTAGGGGCGGGCTCCTACAATGAGCAGTTCTTC
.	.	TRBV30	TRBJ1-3	CAWSGSVGNTIYF	TGTGCCTGGAGTGGTAGCGTCGGAAACACCATATATTTT
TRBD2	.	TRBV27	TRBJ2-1	CASSLMGTSGSPNEQFF	TGTGCCAGCAGTTTAATGGGGACTAGCGGGAGCCCCAATGAGCAGTTCTTC
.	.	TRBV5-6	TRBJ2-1	CASSIVNEQFF	TGTGCCAGCAGCATAGTTAATGAGCAGTTCTTC
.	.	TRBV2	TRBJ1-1	CATPGQVFKNTEAFF	TGTGCCACCCCGGGACAAGTTTTTAAGAACACTGAAGCTTTCTTT
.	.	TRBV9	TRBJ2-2	CASSVGGEPTGELFF	TGTGCCAGCAGCGTAGGGGGGGAGCCCACCGGGGAGCTGTTTTTT
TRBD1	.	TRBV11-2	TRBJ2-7	CASSLAGTGIPYEQYF	TGTGCCAGCAGCTTGGCCGGGACAGGGATTCCCTACGAGCAGTACTTC
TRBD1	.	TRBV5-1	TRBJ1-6	CASSAGTGQRSPLHF	TGCGCCAGCAGCGCCGGGACAGGGCAAAGATCACCCCTCCACTTT
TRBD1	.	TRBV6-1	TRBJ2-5	CASSQQGALRETQYF	TGTGCCAGCAGTCAACAGGGGGCGCTTCGAGAGACCCAGTACTTC
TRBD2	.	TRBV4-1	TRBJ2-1	CASSPGLAYLNEQFF	TGCGCCAGCAGCCCCGGACTAGCGTACCTCAATGAGCAGTTCTTC
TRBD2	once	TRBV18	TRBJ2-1	CASSPPGTSGDNEQFF	TGTGCCAGCTCACCACCCGGGACTAGCGGGGACAATGAGCAGTTCTTC
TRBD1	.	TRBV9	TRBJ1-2	CASSGRDRGEGGYTF	TGTGCCAGCAGCGGCCGGGACAGGGGCGAGGGGGGCTACACCTTC
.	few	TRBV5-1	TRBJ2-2	CASSSGHTNTGELFF	TGCGCCAGCAGCTCGGGACACACGAACACCGGGGAGCTGTTTTTT
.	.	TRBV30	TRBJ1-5	CAWRSHRSDQPQHF	TGTGCCTGGCGAAGCCACAGGAGCGATCAGCCCCAGCATTTT
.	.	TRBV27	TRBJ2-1	CASSPGGLRNEQFF	TGTGCCAGCAGTCCCGGGGGACTGAGGAATGAGCAGTTCTTC
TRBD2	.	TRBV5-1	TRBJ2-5	CASSFSTGGPWETQYF	TGCGCCAGCAGCTTCTCGACGGGGGGGCCATGGGAGACCCAGTACTTC
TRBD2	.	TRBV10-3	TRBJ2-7	CAISEGFGASGRSEQYF	TGTGCCATCAGTGAAGGGTTCGGGGCTAGCGGTAGGTCCGAGCAGTACTTC
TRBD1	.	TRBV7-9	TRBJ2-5	CASSPPGQLQETQYF	TGTGCCAGCAGCCCTCCGGGACAGCTCCAAGAGACCCAGTACTTC
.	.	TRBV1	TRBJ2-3	CTSSCSGGVSRTDTQYF	TGCACCAGCAGTTGTAGCGGGGGAGTTAGTCGCACAGATACGCAGTATTTT
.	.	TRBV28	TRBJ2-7	CASSLGGSEPYEQYF	TGTGCCAGCAGTTTAGGGGGCTCTGAACCCTACGAGCAGTACTTC
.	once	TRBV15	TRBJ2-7	CATSTWAMTEQYF	TGTGCCACCAGCACCTGGGCTATGACCGAGCAGTACTTC
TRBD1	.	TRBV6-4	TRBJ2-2	CASSDSLQGSTGELFF	TGTGCCAGCAGTGACTCCTTACAGGGGAGCACCGGGGAGCTGTTTTTT
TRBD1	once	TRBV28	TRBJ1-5	CASNTFGTGHQPQHF	TGTGCCAGCAATACCTTCGGGACAGGGCATCAGCCCCAGCATTTT
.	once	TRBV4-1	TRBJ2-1	CASSKQGSGAYNEQFF	TGCGCCAGCAGCAAACAGGGGTCGGGGGCATACAATGAGCAGTTCTTC
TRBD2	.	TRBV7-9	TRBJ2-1	CSSSGRTSGRFNAYNEQFF	TGTTCCAGCAGCGGGAGGACTAGCGGGAGGTTCAACGCCTACAATGAGCAGTTCTTC
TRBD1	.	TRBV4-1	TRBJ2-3	CASSQSDRPTDTQYF	TGCGCCAGCAGCCAATCGGACAGGCCCACAGATACGCAGTATTTT
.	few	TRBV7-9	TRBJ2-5	CASSEDSALETQYF	TGTGCCAGCAGCGAGGACTCGGCCTTAGAGACCCAGTACTTC
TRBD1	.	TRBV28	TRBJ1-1	CASILGSAGGDEAFF	TGTGCCAGCATCCTTGGTTCTGCAGGGGGCGATGAAGCTTTCTTT
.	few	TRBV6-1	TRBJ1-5	CASTQQVHQPQHF	TGTGCCAGCACCCAACAGGTTCACCAGCCCCAGCATTTT
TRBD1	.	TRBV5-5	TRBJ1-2	CASSLEGQGPGYTF	TGTGCCAGCAGCTTGGAGGGACAGGGGCCCGGCTACACCTTC
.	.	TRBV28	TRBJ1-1	CASSSYRFDGHTEAFF	TGTGCCAGCAGTTCCTACAGGTTCGACGGTCACACTGAAGCTTTCTTT
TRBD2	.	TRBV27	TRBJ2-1	CASKEGTSGYYNEQFF	TGTGCCAGCAAGGAGGGGACTAGCGGGTACTACAATGAGCAGTTCTTC